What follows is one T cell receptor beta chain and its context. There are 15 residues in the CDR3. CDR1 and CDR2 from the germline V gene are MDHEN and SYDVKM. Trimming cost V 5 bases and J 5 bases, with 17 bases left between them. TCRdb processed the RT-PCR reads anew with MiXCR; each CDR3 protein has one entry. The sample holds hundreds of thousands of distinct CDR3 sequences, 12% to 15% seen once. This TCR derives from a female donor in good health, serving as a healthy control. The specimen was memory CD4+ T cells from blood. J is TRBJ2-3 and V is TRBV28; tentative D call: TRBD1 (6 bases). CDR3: CASSNTGQGEDTQYF. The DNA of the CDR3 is TGTGCCAGCAGTAACACAGGGCAAGGAGAAGATACGCAGTATTTT.